This TCR beta chain was recorded in a study of blood T cell repertoires in COVID-19. Study-level background: The cDNA or gDNA used as material had been derived from T cells, B-cell-depleted T cells, or PBMCs.

Authors' data handling: It was from reference gene primer amplification that nucleated cell counts were estimated. TCRdb's table, derived via immunoSEQ multiplex PCR, lists solely in-frame clones and lacks some. V and J calls and clone size follow that table, whereas D and trimming were derived from the DNA. The profile shows approximately 100,000 clones, roughly two thirds of them singletons. The CDR3 totals 16 residues. The V gene is TRBV21-1, the J gene TRBJ2-6; the table's TRBD1 call for D was not verified on the DNA. TRBV21-1 is an annotated pseudogene. This TCR came from a man older than 75 with acute or convalescent COVID-19. The sample consisted of peripheral blood. The CDR3 loop is CASSKRNNSGANVLTF. The CDR3 bases are TGTGCCAGCAGCAAACGTAACAACTCTGGGGCCAACGTCCTGACTTTC.